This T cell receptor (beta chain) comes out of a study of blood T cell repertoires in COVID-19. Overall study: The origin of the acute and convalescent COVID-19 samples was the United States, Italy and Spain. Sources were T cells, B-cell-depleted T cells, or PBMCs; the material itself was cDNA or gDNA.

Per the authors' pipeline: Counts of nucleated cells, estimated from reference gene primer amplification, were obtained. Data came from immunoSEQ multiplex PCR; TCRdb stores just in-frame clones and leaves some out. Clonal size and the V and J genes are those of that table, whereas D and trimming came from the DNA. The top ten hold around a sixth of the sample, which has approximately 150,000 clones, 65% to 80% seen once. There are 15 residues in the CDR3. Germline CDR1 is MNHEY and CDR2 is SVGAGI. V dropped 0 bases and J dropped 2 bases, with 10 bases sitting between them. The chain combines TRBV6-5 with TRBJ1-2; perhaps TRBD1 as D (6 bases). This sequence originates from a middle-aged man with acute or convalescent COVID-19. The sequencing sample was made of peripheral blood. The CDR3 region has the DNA TGTGCCAGCAGTTACTCCTTTCAGGGGAACTATGGCTACACCTTC. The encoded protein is CASSYSFQGNYGYTF.